This section outlines one TCR beta chain sequence together with its context. Germline values: CDR1 GTSNPN, CDR2 SVGIG (reference sequence). The CDR3 runs to 13 residues. Sequenced by immunoSEQ multiplex PCR; TCRdb stores in-frame clones only, minus some. The sample records more than 70,000 clones, 80% to 90% being singletons. This entry belongs to a study of blood T cell repertoires in COVID-19. About the study: The cDNA or gDNA used as material had been derived from T cells, B-cell-depleted T cells, or PBMCs.

Sequenced sample: peripheral blood. This clonotype was obtained from a middle-aged man with active COVID-19. This chain connects TRBV30 to TRBJ1-6, with 7 bases aligning to TRBD1. The CDR3 coding sequence is TGTGCTGGGTCTGGGACAGTAAATTCACCCCTCCACTTT. Translating gives CAGSGTVNSPLHF.